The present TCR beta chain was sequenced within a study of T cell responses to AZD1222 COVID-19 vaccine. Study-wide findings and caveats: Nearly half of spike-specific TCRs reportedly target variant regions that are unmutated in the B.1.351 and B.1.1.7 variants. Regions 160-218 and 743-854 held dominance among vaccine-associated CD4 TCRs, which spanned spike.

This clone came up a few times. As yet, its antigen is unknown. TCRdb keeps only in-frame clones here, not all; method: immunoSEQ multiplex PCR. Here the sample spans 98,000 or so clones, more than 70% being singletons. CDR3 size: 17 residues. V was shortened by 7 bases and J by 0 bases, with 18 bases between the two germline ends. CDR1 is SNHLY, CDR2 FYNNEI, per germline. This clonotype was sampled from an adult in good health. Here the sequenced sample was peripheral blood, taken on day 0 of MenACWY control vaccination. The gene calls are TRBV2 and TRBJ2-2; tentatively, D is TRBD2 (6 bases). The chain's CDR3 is CASTVSGTGANTGELFF. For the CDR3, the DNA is TGTGCCAGCACGGTGTCGGGGACGGGGGCGAACACCGGGGAGCTGTTTTTT. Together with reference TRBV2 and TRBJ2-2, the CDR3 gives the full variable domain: EPEVTQTPSHQVTQMGQEVILRCVPISNHLYFYWYRQILGQKVEFLVSFYNNEISEKSEIFDDQFSVERPDGSNFTLKIRSTKLEDSAMYFCASTVSGTGANTGELFFGEGSRLTVL.